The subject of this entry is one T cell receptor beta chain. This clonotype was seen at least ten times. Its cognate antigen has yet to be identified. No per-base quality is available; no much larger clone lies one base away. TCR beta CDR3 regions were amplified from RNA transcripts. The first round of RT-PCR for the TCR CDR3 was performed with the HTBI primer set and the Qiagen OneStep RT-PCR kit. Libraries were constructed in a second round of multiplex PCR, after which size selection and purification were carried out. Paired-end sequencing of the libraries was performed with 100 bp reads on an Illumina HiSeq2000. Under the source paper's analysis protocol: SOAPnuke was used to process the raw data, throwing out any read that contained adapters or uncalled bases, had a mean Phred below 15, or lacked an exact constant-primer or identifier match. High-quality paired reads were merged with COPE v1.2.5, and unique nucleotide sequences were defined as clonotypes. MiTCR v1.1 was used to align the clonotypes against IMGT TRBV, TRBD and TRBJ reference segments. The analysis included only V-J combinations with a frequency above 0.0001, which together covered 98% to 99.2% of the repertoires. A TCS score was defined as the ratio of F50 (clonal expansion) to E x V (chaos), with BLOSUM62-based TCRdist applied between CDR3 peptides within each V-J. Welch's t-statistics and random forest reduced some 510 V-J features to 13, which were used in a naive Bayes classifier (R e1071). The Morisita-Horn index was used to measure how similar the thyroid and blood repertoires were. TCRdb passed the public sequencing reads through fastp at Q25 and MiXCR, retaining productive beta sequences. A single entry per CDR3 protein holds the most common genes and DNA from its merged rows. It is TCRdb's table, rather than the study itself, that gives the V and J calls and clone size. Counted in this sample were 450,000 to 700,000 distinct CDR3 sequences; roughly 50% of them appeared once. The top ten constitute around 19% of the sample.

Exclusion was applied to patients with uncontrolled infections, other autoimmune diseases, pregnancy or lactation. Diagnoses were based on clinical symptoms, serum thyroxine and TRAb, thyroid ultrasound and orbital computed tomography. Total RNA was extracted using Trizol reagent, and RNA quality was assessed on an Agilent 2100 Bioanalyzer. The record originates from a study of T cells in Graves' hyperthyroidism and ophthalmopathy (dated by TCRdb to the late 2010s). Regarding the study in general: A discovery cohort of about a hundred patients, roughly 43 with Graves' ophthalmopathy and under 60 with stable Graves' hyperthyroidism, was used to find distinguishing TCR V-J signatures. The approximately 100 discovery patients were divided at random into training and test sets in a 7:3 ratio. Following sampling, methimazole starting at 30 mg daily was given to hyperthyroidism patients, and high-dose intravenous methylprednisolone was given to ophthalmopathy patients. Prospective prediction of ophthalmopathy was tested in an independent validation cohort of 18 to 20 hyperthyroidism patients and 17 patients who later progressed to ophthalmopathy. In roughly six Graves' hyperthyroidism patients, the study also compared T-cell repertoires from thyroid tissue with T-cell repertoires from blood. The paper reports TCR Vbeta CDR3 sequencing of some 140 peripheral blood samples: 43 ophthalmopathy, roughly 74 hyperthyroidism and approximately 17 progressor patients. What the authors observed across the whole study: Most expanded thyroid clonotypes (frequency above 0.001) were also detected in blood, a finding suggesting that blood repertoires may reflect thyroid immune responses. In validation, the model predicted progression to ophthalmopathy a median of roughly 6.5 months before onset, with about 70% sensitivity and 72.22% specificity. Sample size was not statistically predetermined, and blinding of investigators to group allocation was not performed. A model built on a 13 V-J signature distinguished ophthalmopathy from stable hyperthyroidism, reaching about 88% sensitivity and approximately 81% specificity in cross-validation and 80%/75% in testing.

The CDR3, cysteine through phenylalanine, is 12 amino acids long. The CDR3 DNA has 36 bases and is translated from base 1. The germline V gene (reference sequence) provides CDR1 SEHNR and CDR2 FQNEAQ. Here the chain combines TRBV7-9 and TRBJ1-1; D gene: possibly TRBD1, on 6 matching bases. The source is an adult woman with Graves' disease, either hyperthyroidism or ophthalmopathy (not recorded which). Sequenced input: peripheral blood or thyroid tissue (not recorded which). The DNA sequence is TGTGCGAGGGGGGAAGGGGGCACTGAAGCTTTCTTT. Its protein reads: CARGEGGTEAFF.